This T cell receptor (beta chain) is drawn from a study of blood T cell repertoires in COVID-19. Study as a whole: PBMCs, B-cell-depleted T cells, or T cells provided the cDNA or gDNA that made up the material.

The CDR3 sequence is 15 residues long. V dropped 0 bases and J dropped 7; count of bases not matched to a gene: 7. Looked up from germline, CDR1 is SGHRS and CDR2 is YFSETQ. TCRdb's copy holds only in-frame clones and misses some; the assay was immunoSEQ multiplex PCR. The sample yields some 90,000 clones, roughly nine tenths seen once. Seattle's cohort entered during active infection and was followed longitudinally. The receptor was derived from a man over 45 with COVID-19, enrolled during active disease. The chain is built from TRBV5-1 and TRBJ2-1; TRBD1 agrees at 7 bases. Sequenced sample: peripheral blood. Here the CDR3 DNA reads TGCGCCAGCAGCTTGGGAGGGGGCAGGGGGAATGAGCAGTTCTTC. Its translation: CASSLGGGRGNEQFF. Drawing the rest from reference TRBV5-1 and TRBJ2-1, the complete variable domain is KAGVTQTPRYLIKTRGQQVTLSCSPISGHRSVSWYQQTPGQGLQFLFEYFSETQRNKGNFPGRFSGRQFSNSRSEMNVSTLELGDSALYLCASSLGGGRGNEQFFGPGTRLTVL.